This T cell receptor beta chain appears in the sequencing data of a study of T cells in Graves' hyperthyroidism and ophthalmopathy. Study results and limitations: Researchers found most expanded thyroid clonotypes above 0.001 in blood as well. Ophthalmopathy onset followed model prediction by a median roughly 6 months.

The CDR3 length is 15 residues. CDR1 is LNHDA and CDR2 is SQIVND in the germline V gene (reference sequence). The ends lost 4 bases at V and 5 bases at J; junction bases unmatched: 6. This clonotype appeared many times. The antigen remains undetermined. Any patient presenting with uncontrolled infection, other autoimmune disease, pregnancy or lactation was left out. Amplified TCR beta CDR3 regions derived from RNA transcripts. First-round RT-PCR targeting the TCR CDR3 was performed with the HTBI primer set. TCRdb independently ran MiXCR on the multiplex PCR reads; one entry per CDR3 protein. The table records fewer than 750,000 distinct CDR3 sequences, about 14% of them present only once.

Sequenced sample: blood. This receptor was identified in a woman aged 40 to 55 with Graves' ophthalmopathy. The V call is TRBV19, the J call TRBJ1-1; 11 bases agree with TRBD1. CDR3 in amino acids: CASSTDRGHLTEAFF. The CDR3 DNA follows: TGTGCCAGTAGTACGGACAGGGGGCATTTGACTGAAGCTTTCTTT.